The source of this T cell receptor beta chain is a study of T-cell memory formation after mild COVID-19. Looking at the study overall: TCR clusters largely stayed donor specific. Study results and caveats: CD4/CD8 balance characterized clones contracting day 15 to 85, and CD4+ skew characterized later expanders. The finding that pre-infection memory included some responding clones suggested that cross-reactive memory joined.

CDR1 and CDR2 from the germline V gene are LNHDA and SQIVND (reference sequence). The CDR3 loop spans 11 amino acids. The ends lost 9 bases at V and 5 bases at J; junction bases unmatched: 3. cDNA libraries for TCR alpha and TCR beta, carrying sample barcodes and UMIs, came from 5'RACE with constant-segment primers. TCRdb recomputed calls from the 5' RACE reads with MiXCR, one row per CDR3 protein. The sample contains fewer than 700,000 distinct CDR3 sequences, less than 25% of which appear only once. Concerning this clonotype itself: What it binds is unknown.

The specimen was PBMCs or a T cell subset sorted from them (not recorded which). The source of this sequence is an adult woman who had mild COVID-19 (a few samples of this study predate the infection). Cell type and time point are not known. The chain employs TRBV19 and TRBJ2-5, with 7 bases aligning to TRBD2. The CDR3 nucleotides read TGTGCCAGCCAAGCGGGGGAGACCCAGTACTTC. Translation gives CASQAGETQYF.